This T cell receptor (beta chain) was recovered during a study of response to subunit inactivated influenza vaccine. General observations from the study: Authors suggested seasonal influenza vaccinations each recruit few new T cells.

TCRdb redid the calling of the RT-PCR reads with MiXCR, one entry per CDR3 protein. The table shows hundreds of thousands of distinct CDR3 sequences, with approximately 10% occurring only once. This clonotype was counted ten times or more. What it binds is unknown. The ends lost 1 base at V and 7 bases at J; junction bases unmatched: 4. Germline CDR1 LGHNA, CDR2 YNFKEQ. The length of the CDR3 is 15 residues. This clonotype was obtained from a man aged 50 to 60 who received an inactivated influenza vaccine. The specimen was PBMCs from blood, collected roughly 46 days after vaccination. The V gene is TRBV4-2, the J gene TRBJ2-7; 13 bases match TRBD2. The CDR3 region is CASSQASGLAGEQYF. The CDR3 DNA reads TGTGCCAGCAGCCAAGCCTCGGGACTAGCGGGAGAGCAGTACTTC.